The TCR beta chain described here comes from a study of OX40 agonist ivuxolimab in advanced cancers. Study context: Intravenous ivuxolimab was administered to patients every 2 weeks at 0.01 to 10 mg/kg. Prior therapy, whether anti-PD-1, anti-PD-L1 or anti-CTLA-4, was allowed, and about 39% had some. Notes on the study in general: Not determined was the antigen specificity of the expanded peripheral T cells.

Profiled with immunoSEQ multiplex PCR; TCRdb holds only in-frame clones, not every one. Here the sample spans 7,500 to 10,000 clones, approximately 71% being singletons. On this clone: Its antigen is not identified.

The timepoints at which blood was sampled were baseline, cycle 4 day 1, and cycle 7 day 1. Deletions cut 5 bases from V and 2 bases from J, with 12 bases between. The CDR3 spans 14 residues. Germline V lookup: CDR1 MNHEY, CDR2 SMNVEV (reference sequence). The V call is TRBV27, the J call TRBJ1-2, with D perhaps TRBD1 (6 bases). This TCR was recovered from an adult with an advanced solid tumor such as melanoma, head and neck, liver or kidney cancer. Sequenced here: CD4+ or CD8+ T cells sorted from blood, sampled in a trial of the OX40 agonist ivuxolimab. In DNA form, the CDR3 reads TGTGCCAGCAGTCCCCTAGGGGGAAACTATGGCTACACCTTC. It specifies CASSPLGGNYGYTF.